This T cell receptor (beta chain) was sequenced for a study of T cell repertoires in cytomegalovirus infection. At the level of the study: Indications came from public TCR beta signatures; they pointed to CMV infection and to a matching HLA type. Study conclusions and caveats: CMV carriers having the relevant HLA were flagged by cumulative public TCR beta family frequency. Clonotypes of TCR beta that were HLA-C-restricted and CMV-specific dominated the ex vivo response.

This clonotype was observed a few times. Its antigen is currently unknown. TCRdb processed the reads anew with MiXCR; each CDR3 protein has one entry. Of hundreds of thousands of distinct CDR3 sequences listed, 10% to 12% are singletons. CDR1 ENHRY and CDR2 SYGVKD come from the germline V gene. The CDR3 runs 13 residues. The trim removed 0 bases at V and 9 bases at J, leaving 4 bases unmatched. Specimen: PBMCs. The J gene is TRBJ1-1, the V gene TRBV10-3, with 7 bases lining up with TRBD1. This receptor was identified in a human donor in good health (CMV status not recorded). Some clones in this sample may be carry-over from other donors' samples. CDR3 sequence reads: CAISESTGKQAFF. In DNA, the CDR3 is TGTGCCATCAGTGAGTCGACAGGGAAGCAAGCTTTCTTT.